Each of the 9 T cell receptor beta chains below was sequenced from the same sample in a study of T-cell reconstitution after alpha-beta-depleted transplantation in children. Researchers prepared the TCRbeta library using unique molecular identifiers, the study reports. TCRdb re-derived calls from the PCR reads in MiXCR, one entry per CDR3 protein. The table has about 260,000 distinct CDR3 sequences, 9.5% to 13% seen once. The sample was peripheral blood, taken 180 days after TCRalphabeta/CD19-depleted stem cell transplant. These receptors originate from a male patient aged 2 to 10 who had a stem cell transplant for chronic granulomatous disease, so the T cells may come from the graft donor.

This clonotype was picked up many times. The chain uses TRBV18 and TRBJ1-1; possible D gene TRBD1, 5 bases. V dropped 0 bases and J dropped 1 base, with 9 bases sitting between them. The CDR3 runs to 15 residues. The germline V gene has CDR1 KGHSH and CDR2 LQKENI. CDR3 bases: TGTGCCAGCTCACCACCGCGGGGGAAGAACACTGAAGCTTTCTTT. It specifies CASSPPRGKNTEAFF.

There are many counts of this clonotype. This chain links TRBV5-1 with TRBJ2-6; 8 bases match TRBD1. Looked up from germline, CDR1 is SGHRS and CDR2 is YFSETQ. With 4 bases clipped from V and 0 bases from J, the junction kept 9 bases outside the gene matches. The CDR3 is made up of 18 amino acids. The CDR3: CASSTGQGGGSGANVLTF. DNA of the CDR3: TGCGCCAGCAGCACAGGACAGGGTGGGGGCTCTGGGGCCAACGTCCTGACTTTC.

In its sample, this clonotype was seen many times. This chain uses TRBV20-1 with TRBJ2-1; TRBD2 aligns across 8 bases. The germline CDR1 and CDR2 sequences are DFQATT and SNEGSKA (reference sequence). The ends lost 0 bases at V and 2 bases at J; junction bases unmatched: 15. This CDR3 spans 19 amino acids. CDR3 nucleotides: TGCAGTGCTAGAGATCGGATTAGCGGGAAATCGCCGACCTACAATGAGCAGTTCTTC. This gives the protein CSARDRISGKSPTYNEQFF.

V gene TRBV14 combines with J gene TRBJ2-7, with TRBD1 identical over 8 bases. V lost 0 bases and J lost 1; bases outside the gene matches: 17. The CDR3 sequence is 20 residues long. The germline gives CDR1 SGHDN, CDR2 FVKESK. The CDR3 DNA reads TGTGCCAGCAGCCAAGATTTTGGGACAGGAAAGTCATTGAGGTCCTACGAGCAGTACTTC. Its translation: CASSQDFGTGKSLRSYEQYF. Supplemented by reference TRBV14 and TRBJ2-7, the full variable domain reads EAGVTQFPSHSVIEKGQTVTLRCDPISGHDNLYWYRRVMGKEIKFLLHFVKESKQDESGMPNNRFLAERTGGTYSTLKVQPAELEDSGVYFCASSQDFGTGKSLRSYEQYFGPGTRLTVT.

This clonotype came up many times. The chain is built from TRBV6-2 or TRBV6-3 and TRBJ1-5, with 9 nucleotides matching TRBD1. CDR3 length: 16 amino acids. The germline V gene has CDR1 MNHEY and CDR2 SVGEGT. The V gene end was trimmed by 5 bases and the J gene end by 2 bases; junction bases not matched to a gene: 7. The chain's CDR3 is CASSRTGAFGNQPQHF. CDR3 bases: TGTGCCAGCAGTAGGACAGGGGCGTTCGGCAATCAGCCCCAGCATTTT.

The chain employs TRBV12-3 or TRBV12-4 and TRBJ2-7, with 10 bases aligning to TRBD1. The CDR3 sequence is 14 residues long. V lost 7 bases, J lost 5 bases, and 8 bases stayed unmatched. This CDR3 reads CASNDRGPLNEQYF. The CDR3 region has the DNA TGTGCCAGCAATGACAGGGGGCCCCTTAACGAGCAGTACTTC.

The table lists this clonotype with many counts. The CDR3 spells CASSVGRTSIYNEQFF. In DNA form, the CDR3 reads TGTGCCAGCAGCGTAGGTAGGACAAGTATCTACAATGAGCAGTTCTTC. V is TRBV9 and J is TRBJ2-1; D is possibly TRBD1 (5 bases). The CDR3 length is 16 residues. In germline, CDR1 is SGDLS, CDR2 YYNGEE. V lost 0 bases, J lost 3 bases, and 13 bases lay in between. The whole variable domain, remainder taken from reference TRBV9 and TRBJ2-1, is DSGVTQTPKHLITATGQRVTLRCSPRSGDLSVYWYQQSLDQGLQFLIQYYNGEERAKGNILERFSAQQFPDLHSELNLSSLELGDSALYFCASSVGRTSIYNEQFFGPGTRLTVL.

Many counts were recorded for this clonotype. The chain couples TRBV27 to TRBJ1-2, with 11 bases aligning to TRBD1. The germline V gene encodes CDR1 MNHEY and CDR2 SMNVEV (reference sequence). The CDR3 loop spans 14 amino acids. The trim removed 6 bases at V and 8 bases at J, leaving 8 bases unmatched. CDR3 protein: CASRRGTGGNGYTF. In DNA, the CDR3 is TGTGCCAGCAGACGAGGGACAGGGGGGAACGGCTACACCTTC.

This clonotype was detected many times. V is TRBV15 and J is TRBJ2-6; 8 nucleotides align to TRBD1. CDR1 and CDR2 from the germline V gene are LNHNV and YYDKDF (reference sequence). CDR3 length equals 18 residues. Trimming removed 0 bases from V and 5 bases from J; junction bases left unmatched: 9. The CDR3: CATSRDTGGAPRANVLTF. DNA for the CDR3: TGTGCCACCAGCAGAGATACAGGGGGTGCCCCTAGGGCCAACGTCCTGACTTTC.